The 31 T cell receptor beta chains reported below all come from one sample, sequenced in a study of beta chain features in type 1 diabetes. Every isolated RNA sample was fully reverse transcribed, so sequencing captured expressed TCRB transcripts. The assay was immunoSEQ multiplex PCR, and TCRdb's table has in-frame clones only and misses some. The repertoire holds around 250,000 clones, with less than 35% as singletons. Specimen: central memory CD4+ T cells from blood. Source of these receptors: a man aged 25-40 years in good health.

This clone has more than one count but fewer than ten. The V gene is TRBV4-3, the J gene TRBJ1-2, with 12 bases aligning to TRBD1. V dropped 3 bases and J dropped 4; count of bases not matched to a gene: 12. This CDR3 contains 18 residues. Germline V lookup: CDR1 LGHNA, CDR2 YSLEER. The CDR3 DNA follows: TGCGCCAGCAGCCAGGAATTTGGGACAGGGGGCGACTTCTATGGCTACACCTTC. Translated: CASSQEFGTGGDFYGYTF.

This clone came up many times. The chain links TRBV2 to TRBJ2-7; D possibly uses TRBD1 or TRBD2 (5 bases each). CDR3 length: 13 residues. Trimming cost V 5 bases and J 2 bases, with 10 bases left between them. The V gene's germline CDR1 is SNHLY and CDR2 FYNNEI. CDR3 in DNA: TGTGCCAGCAGTAGGGACGCAACCTACGAGCAGTACTTC. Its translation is CASSRDATYEQYF.

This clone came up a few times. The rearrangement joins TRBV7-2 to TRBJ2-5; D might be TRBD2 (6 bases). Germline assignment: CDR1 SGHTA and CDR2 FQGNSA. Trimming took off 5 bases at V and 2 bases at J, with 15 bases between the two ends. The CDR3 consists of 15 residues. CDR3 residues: CASSPPEGPQETQYF. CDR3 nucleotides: TGTGCCAGCAGCCCCCCGGAGGGGCCACAAGAGACCCAGTACTTC.

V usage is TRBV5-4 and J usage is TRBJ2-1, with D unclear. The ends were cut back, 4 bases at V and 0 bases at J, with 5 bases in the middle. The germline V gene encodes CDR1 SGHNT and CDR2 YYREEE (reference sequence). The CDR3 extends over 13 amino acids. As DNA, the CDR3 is TGTGCCAGCAGCCCTAGCTCCTACAATGAGCAGTTCTTC. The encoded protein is CASSPSSYNEQFF.

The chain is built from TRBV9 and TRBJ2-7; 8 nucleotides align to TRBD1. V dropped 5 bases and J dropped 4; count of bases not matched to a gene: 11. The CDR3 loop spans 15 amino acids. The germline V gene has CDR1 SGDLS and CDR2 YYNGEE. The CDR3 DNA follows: TGTGCCAGCAGTCTAATGCCGGACAGGGTGTACGAGCAGTACTTC. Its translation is CASSLMPDRVYEQYF.

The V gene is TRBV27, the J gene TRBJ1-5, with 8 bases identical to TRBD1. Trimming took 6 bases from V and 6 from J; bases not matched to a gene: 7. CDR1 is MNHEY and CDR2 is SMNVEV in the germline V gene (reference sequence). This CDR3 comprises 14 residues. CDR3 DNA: TGTGCCAGCAGGGGGGACAGGATGGGTCAGCCCCAGCATTTT. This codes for CASRGDRMGQPQHF.

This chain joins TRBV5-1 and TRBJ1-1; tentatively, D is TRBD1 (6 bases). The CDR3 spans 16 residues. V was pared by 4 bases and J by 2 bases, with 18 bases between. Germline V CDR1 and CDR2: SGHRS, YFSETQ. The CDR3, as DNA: TGCGCCAGCAGCGTCGGTGCGGGACATAGTAACACTGAAGCTTTCTTT. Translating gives CASSVGAGHSNTEAFF.

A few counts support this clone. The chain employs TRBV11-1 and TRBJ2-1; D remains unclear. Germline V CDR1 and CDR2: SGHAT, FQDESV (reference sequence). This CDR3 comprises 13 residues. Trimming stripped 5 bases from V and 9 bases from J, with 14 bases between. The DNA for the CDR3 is TGTGCCAGCAGCACCGGAGTCAACGGTGAGCAGTTCTTC. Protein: CASSTGVNGEQFF.

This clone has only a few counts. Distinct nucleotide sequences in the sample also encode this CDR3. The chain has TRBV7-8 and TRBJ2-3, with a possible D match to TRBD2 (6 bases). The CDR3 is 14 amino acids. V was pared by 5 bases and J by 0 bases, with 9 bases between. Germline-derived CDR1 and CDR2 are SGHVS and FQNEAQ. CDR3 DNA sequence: TGTGCCAGCAGCCTCGGGACTAGCACAGATACGCAGTATTTT. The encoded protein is CASSLGTSTDTQYF.

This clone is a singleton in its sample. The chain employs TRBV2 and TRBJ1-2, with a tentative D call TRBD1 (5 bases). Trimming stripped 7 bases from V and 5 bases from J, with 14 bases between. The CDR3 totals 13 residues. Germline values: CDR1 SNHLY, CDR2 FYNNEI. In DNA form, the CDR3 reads TGTGCCAGCAATCCCCAGGGAATGTATGGCTACACCTTC. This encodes CASNPQGMYGYTF.

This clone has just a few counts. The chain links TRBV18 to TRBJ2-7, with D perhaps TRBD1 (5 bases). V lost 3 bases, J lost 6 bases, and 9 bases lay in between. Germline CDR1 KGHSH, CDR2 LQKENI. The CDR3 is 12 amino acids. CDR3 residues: CASSPSRAEQYF. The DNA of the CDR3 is TGTGCCAGCTCACCGAGCAGGGCCGAGCAGTACTTC.

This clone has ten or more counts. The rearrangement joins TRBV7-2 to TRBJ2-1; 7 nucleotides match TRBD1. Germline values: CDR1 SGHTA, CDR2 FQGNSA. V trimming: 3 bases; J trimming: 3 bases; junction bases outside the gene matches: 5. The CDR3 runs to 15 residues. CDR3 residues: CASSFGQAIYNEQFF. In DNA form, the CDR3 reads TGTGCCAGCAGCTTCGGACAGGCAATCTACAATGAGCAGTTCTTC.

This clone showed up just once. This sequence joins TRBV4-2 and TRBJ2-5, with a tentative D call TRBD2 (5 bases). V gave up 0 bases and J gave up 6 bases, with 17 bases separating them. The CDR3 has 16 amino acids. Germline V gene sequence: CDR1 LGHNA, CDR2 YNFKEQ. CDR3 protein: CASSQDPARRFQTQYF. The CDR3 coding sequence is TGTGCCAGCAGCCAAGACCCAGCCCGGAGGTTTCAGACCCAGTACTTC.

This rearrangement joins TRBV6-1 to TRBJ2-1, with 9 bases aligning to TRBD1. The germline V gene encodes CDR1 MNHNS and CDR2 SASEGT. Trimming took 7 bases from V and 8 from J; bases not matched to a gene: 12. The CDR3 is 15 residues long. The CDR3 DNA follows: TGTGCCAGCATTCACCCGGGACAGGGCCTCTATGAGCAGTTCTTC. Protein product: CASIHPGQGLYEQFF.

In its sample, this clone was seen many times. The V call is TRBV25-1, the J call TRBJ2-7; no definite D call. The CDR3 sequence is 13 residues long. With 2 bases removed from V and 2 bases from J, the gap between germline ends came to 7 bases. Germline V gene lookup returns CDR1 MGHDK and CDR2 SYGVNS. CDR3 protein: CASSEGSTYEQYF. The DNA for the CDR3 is TGTGCCAGCAGTGAAGGTTCGACCTACGAGCAGTACTTC.

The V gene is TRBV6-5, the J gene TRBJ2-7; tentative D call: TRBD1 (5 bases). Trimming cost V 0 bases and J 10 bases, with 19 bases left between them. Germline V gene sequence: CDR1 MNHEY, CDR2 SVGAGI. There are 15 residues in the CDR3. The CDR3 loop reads CASSYSNSRAGIQYF. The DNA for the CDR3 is TGTGCCAGCAGTTACTCGAATAGTCGGGCAGGGATCCAGTACTTC.

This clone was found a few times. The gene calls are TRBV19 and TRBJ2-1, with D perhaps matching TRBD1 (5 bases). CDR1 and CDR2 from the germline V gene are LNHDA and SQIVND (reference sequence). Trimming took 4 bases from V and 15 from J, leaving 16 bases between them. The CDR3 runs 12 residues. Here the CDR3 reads CASSTLQGLPFF. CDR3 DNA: TGTGCCAGTAGTACCCTGCAGGGTCTTCCGTTCTTC.

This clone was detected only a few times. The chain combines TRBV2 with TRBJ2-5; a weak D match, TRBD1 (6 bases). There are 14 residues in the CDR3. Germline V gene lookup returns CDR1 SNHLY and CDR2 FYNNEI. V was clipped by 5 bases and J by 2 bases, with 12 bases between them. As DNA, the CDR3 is TGTGCCAGCAGTCCTACGGGACATCAAGAGACCCAGTACTTC. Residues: CASSPTGHQETQYF. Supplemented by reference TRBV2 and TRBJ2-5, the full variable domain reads EPEVTQTPSHQVTQMGQEVILRCVPISNHLYFYWYRQILGQKVEFLVSFYNNEISEKSEIFDDQFSVERPDGSNFTLKIRSTKLEDSAMYFCASSPTGHQETQYFGPGTRLLVL.

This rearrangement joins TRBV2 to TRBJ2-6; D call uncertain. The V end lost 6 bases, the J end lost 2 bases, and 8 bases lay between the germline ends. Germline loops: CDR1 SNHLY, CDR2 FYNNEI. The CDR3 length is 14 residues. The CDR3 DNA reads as TGTGCCAGCAGCGCCTCAACTGGGGCCAACGTCCTGACTTTC. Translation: CASSASTGANVLTF.

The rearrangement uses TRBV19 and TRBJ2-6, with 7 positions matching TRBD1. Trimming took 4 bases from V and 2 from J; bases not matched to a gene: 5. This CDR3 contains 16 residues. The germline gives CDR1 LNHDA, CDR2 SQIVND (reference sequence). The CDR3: CASSTPTGTGANVLTF. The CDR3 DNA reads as TGTGCCAGTAGTACCCCGACAGGGACTGGGGCCAACGTCCTGACTTTC.

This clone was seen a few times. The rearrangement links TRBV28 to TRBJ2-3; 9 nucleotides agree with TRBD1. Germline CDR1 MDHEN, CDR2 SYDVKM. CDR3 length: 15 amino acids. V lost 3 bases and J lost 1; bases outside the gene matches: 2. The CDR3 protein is CASSLTGGGTDTQYF. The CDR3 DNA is TGTGCCAGCAGTTTGACAGGGGGAGGCACAGATACGCAGTATTTT.

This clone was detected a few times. The chain's CDR3 is CASGAGQGASDIQYF. Here the CDR3 DNA reads TGTGCCAGCGGGGCGGGACAGGGGGCTTCGGACATTCAGTACTTC. The V call is TRBV25-1, the J call TRBJ2-4; 12 bases fit TRBD1. Germline V gene data show CDR1 as MGHDK and CDR2 as SYGVNS. The CDR3 runs 15 residues. V lost 8 bases and J lost 8; bases outside the gene matches: 10.

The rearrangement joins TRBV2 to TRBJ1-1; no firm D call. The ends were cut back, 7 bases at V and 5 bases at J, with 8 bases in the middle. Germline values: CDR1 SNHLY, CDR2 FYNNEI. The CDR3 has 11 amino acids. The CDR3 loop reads CASMIQTEAFF. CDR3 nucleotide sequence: TGTGCCAGCATGATCCAGACTGAAGCTTTCTTT.

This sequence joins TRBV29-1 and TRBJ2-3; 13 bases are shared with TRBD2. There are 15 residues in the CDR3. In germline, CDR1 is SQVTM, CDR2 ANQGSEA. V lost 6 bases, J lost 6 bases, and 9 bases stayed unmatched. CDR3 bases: TGCAGCGTAACCGGACTAGCGGGAGAGTTCGATACGCAGTATTTT. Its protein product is CSVTGLAGEFDTQYF.

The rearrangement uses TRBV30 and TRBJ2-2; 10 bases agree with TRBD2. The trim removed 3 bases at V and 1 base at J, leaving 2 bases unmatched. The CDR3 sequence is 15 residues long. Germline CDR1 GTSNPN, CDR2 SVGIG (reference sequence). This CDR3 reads CAWSGLAVNTGELFF. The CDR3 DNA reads TGTGCCTGGAGCGGACTAGCGGTGAACACCGGGGAGCTGTTTTTT.

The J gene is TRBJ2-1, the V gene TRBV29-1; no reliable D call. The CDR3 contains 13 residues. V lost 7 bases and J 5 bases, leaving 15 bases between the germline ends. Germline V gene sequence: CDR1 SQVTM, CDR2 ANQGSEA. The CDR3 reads CSAPLTRNNEQFF. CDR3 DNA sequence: TGCAGCGCCCCCCTGACAAGGAACAATGAGCAGTTCTTC.

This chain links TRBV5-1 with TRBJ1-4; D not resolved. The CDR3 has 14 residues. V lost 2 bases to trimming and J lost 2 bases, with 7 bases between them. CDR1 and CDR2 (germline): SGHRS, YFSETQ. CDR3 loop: CASSLGSTNEKLFF. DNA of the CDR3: TGCGCCAGCAGCTTAGGCAGCACTAATGAAAAACTGTTTTTT.

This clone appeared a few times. The CDR3 region is CASSLPRTGGSLNEQYF. In DNA, the CDR3 is TGTGCCAGCAGCTTACCGAGGACAGGGGGCTCGTTAAACGAGCAGTACTTC. The V call is TRBV7-6, the J call TRBJ2-7; TRBD1 aligns across 11 bases. Germline CDR1 reads SGHVS; CDR2 reads FNYEAQ. Trimming took 2 bases from V and 5 from J; bases not matched to a gene: 11. The CDR3 is 17 amino acids.

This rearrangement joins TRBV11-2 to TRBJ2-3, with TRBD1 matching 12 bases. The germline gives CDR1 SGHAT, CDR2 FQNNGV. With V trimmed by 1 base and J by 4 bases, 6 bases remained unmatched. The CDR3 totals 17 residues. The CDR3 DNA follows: TGTGCCAGCAGCTTAGGGGACAGGGGGCGACTATCAGATACGCAGTATTTT. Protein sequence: CASSLGDRGRLSDTQYF.

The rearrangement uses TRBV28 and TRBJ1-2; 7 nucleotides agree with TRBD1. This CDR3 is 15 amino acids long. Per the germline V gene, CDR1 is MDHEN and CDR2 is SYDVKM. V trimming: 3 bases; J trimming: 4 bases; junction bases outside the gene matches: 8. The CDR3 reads CASSLPTGSRYGYTF. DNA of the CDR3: TGTGCCAGCAGTTTGCCGACAGGGTCCCGCTATGGCTACACCTTC.

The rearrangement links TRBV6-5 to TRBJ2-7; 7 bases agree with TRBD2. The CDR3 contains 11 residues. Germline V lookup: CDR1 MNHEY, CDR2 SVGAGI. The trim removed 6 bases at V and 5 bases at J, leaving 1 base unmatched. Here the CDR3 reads CASRGLHEQYF. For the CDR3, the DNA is TGTGCCAGCAGGGGACTACACGAGCAGTACTTC.